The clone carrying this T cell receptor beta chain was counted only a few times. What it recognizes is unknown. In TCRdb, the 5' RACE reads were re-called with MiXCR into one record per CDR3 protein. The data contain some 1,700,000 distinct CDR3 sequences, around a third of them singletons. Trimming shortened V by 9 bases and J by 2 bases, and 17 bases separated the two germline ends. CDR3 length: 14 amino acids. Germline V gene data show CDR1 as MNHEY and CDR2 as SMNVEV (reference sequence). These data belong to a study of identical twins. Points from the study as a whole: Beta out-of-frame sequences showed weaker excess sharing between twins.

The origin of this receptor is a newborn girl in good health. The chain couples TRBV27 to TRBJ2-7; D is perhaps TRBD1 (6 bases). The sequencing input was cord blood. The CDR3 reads CASLLSAGAYEQYF. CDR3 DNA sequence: TGTGCCAGTTTACTGTCCGCAGGGGCCTACGAGCAGTACTTC.